This TCR beta chain was observed in a study of technical replicates of blood from several donors. Germline loops: CDR1 SGDLS, CDR2 YYNGEE. The CDR3 is 15 amino acids. The germline V and J ends were trimmed by 0 bases and 5 bases, with 12 bases remaining between them. Libraries were prepared by immunoSEQ multiplex PCR; TCRdb keeps only in-frame clonotypes and omits some of them. The sample has about 83,000 clones, around 92% seen once; the top ten hold around 0.27%. The sequence came from a human donor in good health. The rearrangement uses TRBV9 and TRBJ2-1; no definite D call. The sequenced sample was T cells isolated from PBMCs. CDR3 DNA: TGTGCCAGCAGCGTAGCTACTGGAGACCACAATGAGCAGTTCTTC. This translates into CASSVATGDHNEQFF.